What follows describes a single TCR beta chain. Antigen specificity is unknown. Each TCR beta cDNA library carried unique molecular identifiers. Each CDR3 protein gets one entry after TCRdb re-called the PCR reads with MiXCR. Of a few hundred thousand distinct CDR3 sequences in the sample, roughly 30% were seen once. Germline-derived CDR1 and CDR2 are DFQATT and SNEGSKA (reference sequence). Trimming left V 3 bases short and J 7 bases short, with 16 bases between. The CDR3 has 15 amino acids. The sample comes from a study of post-analysis software for immune sequencing data. Whole-study results and caveats: Included in a set of five TRBV segments more frequent in patients than controls were TRBV5-6, TRBV5-1 and TRBV20-1. Controls' normalized Chao1 diversity significantly exceeded that of multiple sclerosis patients.

This TCR was sampled from a girl aged 10-17 years with multiple sclerosis. The genes are TRBV20-1 and TRBJ1-6, with D perhaps matching TRBD1 (5 bases). Sequencing was done on a sample of blood. The CDR3: CSASGGATGNSPLHF. In DNA, the CDR3 is TGCAGTGCTAGTGGCGGGGCGACTGGGAATTCACCCCTCCACTTT.